This T cell receptor (beta chain) was captured by sequencing in a study of CD8+ T cells in alopecia areata. Reverse transcribed after extraction, RNA yielded cDNA as the sequencing template. Assay: immunoSEQ multiplex PCR; the TCRdb copy retains only in-frame clones and omits some. Here the sample spans about 110,000 clones, approximately 54% being singletons. Study findings and constraints: Compared with normal scalp, lesional scalp had higher clonality and more expanded CD8+ clones.

Treatment indicated: oral pan-JAK inhibitor, 5-10 mg twice daily. A FACSAria was used to sort CD4+ and CD8+ T cells. These cells came from PBMCs. V gave up 5 bases and J gave up 0 bases, with 5 bases separating them. The CDR3 has 12 residues. Germline CDR1 SEHNR, CDR2 FQNEAQ (reference sequence). Worth noting for this clone: Its antigen is unidentified. This sample also contains other DNA sequences that code for the same CDR3.

The material sequenced was CD8+ T cells sorted from blood, taken at week 24, from a patient treated with tofacitinib. The rearrangement uses TRBV7-9 and TRBJ2-7, with D uncertain. This TCR derives from a human donor with alopecia areata. The CDR3 DNA reads TGTGCCAGCAGCACCGACTCCTACGAGCAGTACTTC. It codes for CASSTDSYEQYF.